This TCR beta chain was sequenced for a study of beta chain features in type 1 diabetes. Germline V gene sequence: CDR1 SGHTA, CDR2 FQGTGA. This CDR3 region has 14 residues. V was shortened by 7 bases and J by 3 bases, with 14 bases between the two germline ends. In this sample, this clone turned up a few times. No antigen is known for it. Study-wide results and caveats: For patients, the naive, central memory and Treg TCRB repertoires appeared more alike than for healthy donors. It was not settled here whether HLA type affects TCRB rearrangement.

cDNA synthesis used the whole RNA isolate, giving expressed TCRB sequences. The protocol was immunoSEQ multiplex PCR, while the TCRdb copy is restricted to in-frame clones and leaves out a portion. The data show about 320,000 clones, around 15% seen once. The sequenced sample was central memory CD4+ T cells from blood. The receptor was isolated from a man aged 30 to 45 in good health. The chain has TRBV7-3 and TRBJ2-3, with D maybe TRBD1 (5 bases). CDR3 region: CASTQGSSTDTQYF. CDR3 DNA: TGTGCCAGCACCCAGGGATCTTCGACAGATACGCAGTATTTT.